The 23 T cell receptor beta chains given below trace back to one sample, sequenced in a study of T cell responses to AZD1222 COVID-19 vaccine. The table came from immunoSEQ multiplex PCR; TCRdb's copy has only in-frame clones and leaves some out. The sample records about 83,000 clones, roughly 83% being singletons. The sample consisted of peripheral blood, taken on day 0 of AZD1222 vaccination. Receptor source: an adult in good health.

This chain links TRBV6-1 with TRBJ2-3, with 10 bases that match TRBD1. CDR1 is MNHNS, CDR2 SASEGT, per germline. V lost 3 bases to trimming and J lost 3 bases; unmatched junction nucleotides: 0. This CDR3 has 14 residues. Here the CDR3 DNA reads TGTGCCAGCAGTGAGGACAGGGGGACAGATACGCAGTATTTT. Its translation is CASSEDRGTDTQYF.

The genes are TRBV30 and TRBJ2-5; 9 bases align to TRBD2. This CDR3 contains 14 residues. Trimming cost V 4 bases and J 1 base; bases outside gene matches: 4. The germline gives CDR1 GTSNPN, CDR2 SVGIG (reference sequence). CDR3 loop: CAWKRGRAQETQYF. CDR3 DNA sequence: TGTGCCTGGAAACGCGGGAGGGCCCAAGAGACCCAGTACTTC.

The chain couples TRBV9 to TRBJ2-1; 11 positions agree with TRBD2. This CDR3 is 16 amino acids long. Trimming removed 0 bases from V and 7 bases from J; junction bases left unmatched: 6. The germline CDR1 and CDR2 sequences are SGDLS and YYNGEE. DNA of the CDR3: TGTGCCAGCAGCGTAGCTGTAGCGGGAGGGGGAAATGAGCAGTTCTTC. This gives the protein CASSVAVAGGGNEQFF.

The chain recombines TRBV18 with TRBJ2-7, with 7 bases matching TRBD1. The CDR3 runs to 15 residues. The V segment lost 3 bases and the J segment 2 bases; nucleotides outside the gene matches: 7. The germline V gene has CDR1 KGHSH and CDR2 LQKENI. The DNA for the CDR3 is TGTGCCAGCTCACCGCGACAGGGAATGGCCTACGAGCAGTACTTC. It is translated as CASSPRQGMAYEQYF.

V and J are TRBV7-6 and TRBJ1-1; D gene uncertain. CDR1 SGHVS and CDR2 FNYEAQ come from the germline V gene. The length of the CDR3 is 16 residues. The V gene lost 1 base and the J gene lost 4 bases, with 16 bases spanning the gap. The CDR3 region is CASSLGPQLFGTEAFF. CDR3 nucleotide sequence: TGTGCCAGCAGCTTAGGGCCTCAATTATTCGGCACTGAAGCTTTCTTT.

This chain links TRBV7-9 with TRBJ2-3; 8 bases are shared with TRBD2. Germline V gene sequence: CDR1 SEHNR, CDR2 FQNEAQ (reference sequence). J lost 2 bases, V lost 5 bases, and 3 bases had no gene match. This CDR3 spans 14 amino acids. The CDR3 region has the DNA TGTGCCAGCAGCCCCGGACTAGCCACAGATACGCAGTATTTT. Translating it yields CASSPGLATDTQYF.

V is TRBV9 and J is TRBJ2-2, with 12 bases lining up with TRBD1. The V and J ends lost 0 bases and 6 bases, in that order; junction bases with no gene match: 3. The CDR3 contains 16 residues. The germline CDR1 and CDR2 sequences are SGDLS and YYNGEE. In DNA, the CDR3 is TGTGCCAGCAGCGTAGTAGGGACAGGGGGCGCCGGGGAGCTGTTTTTT. This encodes CASSVVGTGGAGELFF.

This chain connects TRBV11-2 to TRBJ1-2; D gene unclear. Germline V gives CDR1 SGHAT, CDR2 FQNNGV. Trimming stripped 7 bases from V and 3 bases from J, with 27 bases between. This CDR3 comprises 18 residues. The CDR3 sequence: CASTSDISELVGHYGYTF. The CDR3 DNA sequence: TGTGCCAGCACCTCAGACATAAGTGAGCTTGTAGGGCACTATGGCTACACCTTC. Full variable domain (outside the CDR3, taken from reference TRBV11-2 and TRBJ1-2): EAGVAQSPRYKIIEKRQSVAFWCNPISGHATLYWYQQILGQGPKLLIQFQNNGVVDDSQLPKDRFSAERLKGVDSTLKIQPAKLEDSAVYLCASTSDISELVGHYGYTFGSGTRLTVV.

V usage is TRBV6-5 and J usage is TRBJ2-2; TRBD2 might be the D (6 bases). This CDR3 is built from 15 residues. CDR1 and CDR2 (germline): MNHEY, SVGAGI. V was shortened by 2 bases and J by 7 bases, with 14 bases between the two germline ends. The CDR3 here is CASSYGGAYGGELFF. CDR3 coding DNA: TGTGCCAGCAGTTACGGAGGGGCCTACGGCGGGGAGCTGTTTTTT.

The V and J genes are TRBV30 and TRBJ2-1; 10 positions match TRBD2. The CDR3 covers 15 residues. V lost 3 bases to trimming and J lost 8 bases; unmatched junction nucleotides: 10. Germline lookup yields CDR1 GTSNPN and CDR2 SVGIG (reference sequence). The CDR3 region is CAWSPVGLALDEQFF. Here the CDR3 DNA reads TGTGCCTGGAGCCCCGTGGGACTAGCGTTGGATGAGCAGTTCTTC.

The chain joins TRBV6-4 to TRBJ2-3, with a tentative D call TRBD2 (6 bases). Deletions cut 7 bases from V and 0 bases from J, with 17 bases between. Looked up from germline, CDR1 is MRHNA and CDR2 is SNTAGT. This CDR3 is built from 16 residues. As DNA, the CDR3 is TGTGCCAGCACCCTCGGGGGAGAAGGTAGCACAGATACGCAGTATTTT. Translation: CASTLGGEGSTDTQYF.

Judged by abundance, this clone is medium-sized. The V gene is TRBV4-2, the J gene TRBJ1-1; D is possibly TRBD1 (5 bases). The V gene lost 3 bases and the J gene lost 11 bases, with 16 bases spanning the gap. Germline CDR1 reads LGHNA; CDR2 reads YNFKEQ. The CDR3 consists of 13 residues. DNA for the CDR3: TGTGCCAGCAGCCAGGTCGGGGCGCCGAGGGCTTTCTTT. It is translated as CASSQVGAPRAFF.

Many counts were recorded for this clone. This chain uses TRBV20-1 with TRBJ2-7; D unclear. This CDR3 comprises 11 residues. Germline V CDR1 and CDR2: DFQATT, SNEGSKA (reference sequence). The V end lost 1 base, the J end lost 4 bases, and 5 bases lay between the germline ends. CDR3 nucleotides: TGCAGTGCTAGAGGAAAGTACGAGCAGTACTTC. This translates into CSARGKYEQYF.

The chain links TRBV4-3 to TRBJ2-2; D call uncertain. Germline values: CDR1 LGHNA, CDR2 YSLEER. This CDR3 contains 15 residues. Trimming pared 0 bases from V and 4 bases from J, leaving 9 bases between. The CDR3 here is CASSQDRLGTGELFF. CDR3 nucleotides: TGCGCCAGCAGCCAAGATAGGTTAGGCACCGGGGAGCTGTTTTTT.

CDR3 residues: CASSFGQGVGYEQYF. The CDR3 coding sequence is TGCGCCAGCAGCTTTGGACAGGGGGTAGGCTACGAGCAGTACTTC. The gene calls are TRBV5-1 and TRBJ2-7; TRBD1 aligns across 10 bases. J was trimmed by 3 bases and V by 2 bases; bases with no gene match: 5. Germline V CDR1 and CDR2: SGHRS, YFSETQ. The CDR3 consists of 15 residues.

In this sample, this clone turned up once. This chain links TRBV5-1 with TRBJ1-1, with 9 bases lining up with TRBD1. The CDR3 runs to 15 residues. V was pared by 4 bases and J by 10 bases, with 14 bases of the junction left unmatched. Germline V gene lookup returns CDR1 SGHRS and CDR2 YFSETQ. The CDR3 sequence is CASSGATGGGDRAFF. In DNA, the CDR3 is TGCGCCAGCAGCGGGGCGACAGGGGGTGGAGATCGAGCTTTCTTT.

V usage is TRBV9 and J usage is TRBJ1-4, with D maybe TRBD1 (6 bases). With 3 bases removed from V and 0 bases from J, the gap between germline ends came to 15 bases. The CDR3 is made up of 17 amino acids. Germline CDR1 and CDR2: SGDLS and YYNGEE. CDR3 nucleotide sequence: TGTGCCAGCAGCGCCCGAGGGCAGGGGCCAACTAATGAAAAACTGTTTTTT. Translation: CASSARGQGPTNEKLFF.

J is TRBJ1-1 and V is TRBV5-1, with TRBD1 identical over 8 bases. V lost 4 bases to trimming and J lost 1 base; unmatched junction nucleotides: 6. Germline assignment: CDR1 SGHRS and CDR2 YFSETQ. The CDR3 is 15 residues long. The CDR3: CASSQRGTGNTEAFF. CDR3 DNA: TGCGCCAGCAGCCAACGAGGGACAGGGAACACTGAAGCTTTCTTT.

The DNA for the CDR3 is TGCAGCGTACTAACAGGGAACACTGAAGCTTTCTTT. Translation: CSVLTGNTEAFF. The chain carries TRBV29-1 and TRBJ1-1; weak D call: TRBD1 (5 bases). There are 12 residues in the CDR3. V was pared by 6 bases and J by 1 base, with 9 bases between. CDR1 SQVTM and CDR2 ANQGSEA come from the germline V gene.

The DNA for the CDR3 is TGTGCCAGTAGTATACTAGCGGGAGGGCCCGGCACAGATACGCAGTATTTT. Translating gives CASSILAGGPGTDTQYF. J is TRBJ2-3 and V is TRBV19, with 12 bases aligning to TRBD2. This CDR3 has 17 amino acids. V lost 2 bases, J lost 1 base, and 4 bases stayed unmatched. The V gene's germline CDR1 is LNHDA and CDR2 SQIVND (reference sequence).

The chain recombines TRBV30 with TRBJ1-1; a possible D gene is TRBD1 (5 bases). This CDR3 region has 15 residues. In germline, CDR1 is GTSNPN, CDR2 SVGIG (reference sequence). V lost 5 bases and J 8 bases, leaving 24 bases between the germline ends. The CDR3 DNA reads TGTGCCTGGGGAACCGGGACTCCAGCAAAAGGGGAAGCTTTCTTT. Translated: CAWGTGTPAKGEAFF.

The chain employs TRBV10-2 and TRBJ2-5, with 9 bases identical to TRBD1. The CDR3 totals 14 residues. The ends lost 10 bases at V and 5 bases at J; junction bases unmatched: 11. From germline, CDR1 is WSHSY and CDR2 SAAADI. This chain's CDR3 is CATLDRGRWETQYF. The CDR3 DNA is TGCGCCACCCTGGACAGGGGAAGGTGGGAGACCCAGTACTTC.

The chain links TRBV11-2 to TRBJ2-1; 7 positions match TRBD2. CDR1 and CDR2 (germline): SGHAT, FQNNGV. The CDR3 spans 17 residues. The trim removed 4 bases at V and 3 bases at J, leaving 12 bases unmatched. The CDR3 reads CASSSHPQAGSYNEQFF. The CDR3 region has the DNA TGTGCCAGCAGCTCCCACCCCCAAGCGGGAAGCTACAATGAGCAGTTCTTC.